Below, one T cell receptor beta chain is given with its context. No antigen is known for it. Sequence at one end of the junction differs from germline and may be a read error. TCR beta libraries were prepared from cDNA with unique molecular identifiers. T cells, roughly 1 to 10 million of them, yielded roughly 0.5 million cDNA molecules. TCRdb re-derived calls from the PCR reads in MiXCR, one entry per CDR3 protein. Altogether roughly 200,000 distinct CDR3 sequences are present, 29% being singletons, with the ten largest covering around 3.7%. This sample was included in a study of post-analysis software for immune sequencing data. Study-level background: Recorded disease courses covered relapsing-remitting, secondary progressive and progressive-relapsing multiple sclerosis. Some patients had no subtype annotation. General observations from the study: Four or five TRBV segments, TRBV5-6, TRBV5-1 and TRBV20-1 among them, were found more frequent in patients than controls. Strong co-clustering by F measure was seen for same-batch samples. Versus controls, multiple sclerosis patients showed significantly lower diversity (normalized Chao1).

The V gene's germline CDR1 is SGHRS and CDR2 YFSETQ. This CDR3 spans 16 amino acids. The chain has TRBV5-1 and TRBJ1-1, with 7 bases matching TRBD1. This clonotype originated in a girl aged 2 to 17 with multiple sclerosis. Sequenced input: blood. In DNA, the CDR3 is TGCGCCAGCAGCCTGGTCCACATGACAGGGAACCCTGAAGCTTTCTTT. This encodes CASSLVHMTGNPEAFF.